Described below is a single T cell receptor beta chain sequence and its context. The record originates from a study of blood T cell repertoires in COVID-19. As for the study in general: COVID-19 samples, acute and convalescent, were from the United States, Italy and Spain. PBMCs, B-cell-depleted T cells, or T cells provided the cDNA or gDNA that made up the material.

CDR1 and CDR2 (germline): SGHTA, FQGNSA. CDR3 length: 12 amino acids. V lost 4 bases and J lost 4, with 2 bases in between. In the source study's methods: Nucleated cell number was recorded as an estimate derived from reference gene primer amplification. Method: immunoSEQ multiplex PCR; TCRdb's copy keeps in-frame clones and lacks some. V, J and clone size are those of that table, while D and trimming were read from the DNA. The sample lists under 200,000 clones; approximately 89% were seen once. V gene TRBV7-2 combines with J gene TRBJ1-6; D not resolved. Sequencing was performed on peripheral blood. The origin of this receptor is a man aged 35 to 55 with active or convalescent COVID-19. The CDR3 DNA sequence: TGTGCCAGCAGCTCTTATAATTCACCCCTCCACTTT. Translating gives CASSSYNSPLHF.